This T cell receptor beta chain was captured in a study of T cell changes during pregnancy in multiple sclerosis. The data were produced by immunoSEQ multiplex PCR, yet TCRdb's version contains in-frame clones alone and is incomplete. The sample has just under 85,000 clones, roughly 92% seen once. This clone was detected once. The CDR3 covers 16 residues. Germline assignment: CDR1 SEHNR and CDR2 FQNEAQ (reference sequence). The germline V and J ends were trimmed by 2 bases and 9 bases, with 20 bases remaining between them. The sample in question was peripheral blood, obtained in the first trimester of pregnancy. This clonotype originated in a female donor with multiple sclerosis, enrolled in a pregnancy study. The genes are TRBV7-9 and TRBJ2-1; maybe TRBD1 (6 bases). CDR3 residues: CASSLIRTGLIAEQFF. CDR3 nucleotides: TGTGCCAGCAGCTTAATTCGTACAGGGTTGATCGCTGAGCAGTTCTTC.